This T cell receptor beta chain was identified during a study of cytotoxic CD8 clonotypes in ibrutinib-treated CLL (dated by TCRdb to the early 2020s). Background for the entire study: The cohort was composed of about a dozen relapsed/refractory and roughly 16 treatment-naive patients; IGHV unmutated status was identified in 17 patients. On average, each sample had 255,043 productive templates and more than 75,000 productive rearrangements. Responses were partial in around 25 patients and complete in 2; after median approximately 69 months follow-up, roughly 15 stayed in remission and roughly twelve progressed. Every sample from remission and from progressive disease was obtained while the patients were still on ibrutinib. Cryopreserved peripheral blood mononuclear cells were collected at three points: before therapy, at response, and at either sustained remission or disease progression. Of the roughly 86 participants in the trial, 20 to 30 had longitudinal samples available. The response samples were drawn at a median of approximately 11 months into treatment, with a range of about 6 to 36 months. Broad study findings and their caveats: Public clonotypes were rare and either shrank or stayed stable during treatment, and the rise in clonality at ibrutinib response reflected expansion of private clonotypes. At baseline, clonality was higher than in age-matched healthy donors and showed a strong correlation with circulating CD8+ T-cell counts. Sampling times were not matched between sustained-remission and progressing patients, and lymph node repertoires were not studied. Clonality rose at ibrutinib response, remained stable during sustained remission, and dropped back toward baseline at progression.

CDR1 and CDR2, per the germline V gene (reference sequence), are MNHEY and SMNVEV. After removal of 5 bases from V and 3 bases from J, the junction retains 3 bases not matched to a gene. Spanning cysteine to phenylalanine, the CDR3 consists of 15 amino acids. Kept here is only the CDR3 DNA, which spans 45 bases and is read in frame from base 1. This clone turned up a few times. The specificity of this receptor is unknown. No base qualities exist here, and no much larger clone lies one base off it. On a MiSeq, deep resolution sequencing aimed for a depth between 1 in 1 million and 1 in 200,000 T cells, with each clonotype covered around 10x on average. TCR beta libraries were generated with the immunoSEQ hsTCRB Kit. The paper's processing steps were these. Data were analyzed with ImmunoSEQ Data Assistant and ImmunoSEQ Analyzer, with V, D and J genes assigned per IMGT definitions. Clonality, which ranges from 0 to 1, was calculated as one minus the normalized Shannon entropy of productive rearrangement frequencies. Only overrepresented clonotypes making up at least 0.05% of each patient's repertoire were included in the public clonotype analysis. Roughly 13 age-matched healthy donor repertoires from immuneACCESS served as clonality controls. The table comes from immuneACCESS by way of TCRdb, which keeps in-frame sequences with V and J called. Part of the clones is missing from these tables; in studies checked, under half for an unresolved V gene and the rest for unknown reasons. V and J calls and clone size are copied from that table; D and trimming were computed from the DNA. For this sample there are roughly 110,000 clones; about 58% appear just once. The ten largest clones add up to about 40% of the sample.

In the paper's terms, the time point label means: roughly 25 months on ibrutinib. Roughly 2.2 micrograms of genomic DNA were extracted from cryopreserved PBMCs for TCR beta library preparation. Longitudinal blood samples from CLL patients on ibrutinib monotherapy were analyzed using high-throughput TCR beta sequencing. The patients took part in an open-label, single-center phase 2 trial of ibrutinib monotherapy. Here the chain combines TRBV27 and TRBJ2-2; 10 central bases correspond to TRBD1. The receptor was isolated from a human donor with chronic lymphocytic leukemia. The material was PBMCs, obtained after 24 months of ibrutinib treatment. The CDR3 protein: CASSIDRGHTGELFF. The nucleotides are TGTGCCAGCAGTATTGACAGGGGGCACACCGGGGAGCTGTTTTTT.